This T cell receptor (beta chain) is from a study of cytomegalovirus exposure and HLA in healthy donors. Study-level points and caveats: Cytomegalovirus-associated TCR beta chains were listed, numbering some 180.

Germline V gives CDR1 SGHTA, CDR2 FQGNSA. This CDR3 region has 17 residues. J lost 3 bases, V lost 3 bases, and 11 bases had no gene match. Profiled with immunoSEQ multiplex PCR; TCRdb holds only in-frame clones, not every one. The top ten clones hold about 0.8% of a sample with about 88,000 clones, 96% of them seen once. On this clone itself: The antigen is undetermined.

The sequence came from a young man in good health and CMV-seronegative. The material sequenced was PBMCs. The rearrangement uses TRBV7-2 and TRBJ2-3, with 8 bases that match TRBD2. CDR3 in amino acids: CASSFKTSGDLTDTQYF. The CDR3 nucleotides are TGTGCCAGCAGCTTCAAAACTAGCGGAGACCTAACAGATACGCAGTATTTT.